The clone carrying this T cell receptor beta chain was found a few times. Its antigen is not identified. The junction and the germline gene differ at one end; a read error may be behind it. This entry comes from a study of read filtering for tumor transcriptome and immune sequencing. This library used roughly 400 ng RNA and molecular barcoded adaptors spanning alpha/delta and beta/gamma chains. Each CDR3 protein gets one entry after TCRdb re-called the reads with MiXCR. The profile shows roughly 130,000 distinct CDR3 sequences, 13% of them singletons. From germline, CDR1 is LNHDA and CDR2 SQIVND (reference sequence). The CDR3 contains 15 residues. Study results and caveats: About 81.9% of IR-seq clonotypes had one read, totaling approximately 3.3% of reads; RNA-seq: around 70% and 40%. IR-seq and RNA-seq agreed better without single-read clonotypes. Sorted CD138-negative bone marrow cells were not purified T cells.

Sampling of bone marrow took place during active disease in every patient. The sequencing sample was made of a population of CD138-negative cells sorted from bone marrow. The receptor's source is a donor aged 40 or older with multiple myeloma. The chain combines TRBV19 with TRBJ1-5, with no clear D. The CDR3 protein is CASSMMEMGNQPRHF. The CDR3 DNA is TGTGCCAGTAGTATGATGGAGATGGGTAATCAGCCCCGGCATTTT.